This entry concerns a single T cell receptor beta chain. Profiling relied on immunoSEQ multiplex PCR, and the TCRdb table lists in-frame clones only, not all of them. The data hold fewer than 100,000 clones, with 85% to 90% observed a single time. These data belong to a study of OX40 agonist ivuxolimab in advanced cancers. Trimming took 6 bases from V and 7 from J; bases not matched to a gene: 5. The CDR3 contains 13 residues. Germline V CDR1 and CDR2: LNHDA, SQIVND (reference sequence). Sequences were derived from CD4+ or CD8+ T cells sorted from blood, sampled in a trial of the OX40 agonist ivuxolimab. The origin of this receptor is an adult with an advanced solid tumor such as melanoma, head and neck, liver or kidney cancer. The chain couples TRBV19 to TRBJ1-4, with 7 bases identical to TRBD1. Here the CDR3 DNA reads TGTGCCAGTAGATTGGACAGGTCTGAAAAACTGTTTTTT. This encodes CASRLDRSEKLFF.